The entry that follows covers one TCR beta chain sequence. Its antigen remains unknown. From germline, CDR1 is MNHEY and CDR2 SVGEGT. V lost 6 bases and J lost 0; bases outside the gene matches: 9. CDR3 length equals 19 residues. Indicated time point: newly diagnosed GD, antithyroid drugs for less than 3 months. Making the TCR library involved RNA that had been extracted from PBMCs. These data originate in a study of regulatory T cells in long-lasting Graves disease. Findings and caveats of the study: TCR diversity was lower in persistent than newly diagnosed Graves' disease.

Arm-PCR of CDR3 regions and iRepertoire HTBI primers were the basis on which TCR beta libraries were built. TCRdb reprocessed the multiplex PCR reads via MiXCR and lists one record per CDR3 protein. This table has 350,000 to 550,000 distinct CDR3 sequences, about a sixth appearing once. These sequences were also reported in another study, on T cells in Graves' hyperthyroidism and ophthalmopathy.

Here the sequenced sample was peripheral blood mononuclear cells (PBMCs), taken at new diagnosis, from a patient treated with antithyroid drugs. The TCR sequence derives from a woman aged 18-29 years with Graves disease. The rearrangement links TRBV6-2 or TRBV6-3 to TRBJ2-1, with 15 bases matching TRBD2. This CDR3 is CASRSWGLAGGSSYNEQFF. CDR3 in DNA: TGTGCCAGCAGATCATGGGGACTAGCGGGAGGAAGCTCCTACAATGAGCAGTTCTTC.